This TCR beta chain was captured in a study of blood T cell repertoires in COVID-19 (dated by TCRdb to between 2020 and 2021). About the investigation overall: Samples covering the acute and convalescent phases of COVID-19 were provided by collaborators in the United States, Italy and Spain. Subjects who had been exposed to COVID-19, were actively infected with it, or had recovered from it provided the deeply sampled blood TCRbeta repertoires that made up the dataset. HLA class I and class II types, where available, came from metadata supplied by the sample provider rather than from assay-based typing. The sample metadata nearly always contained a de-identified subject ID, COVID-19 status, age in years and sex. The repertoires were released in a freely available public database meant as a resource for research on the immune response to SARS-CoV-2. The material from the prospective study consisted of cDNA or gDNA derived from T cells, B-cell-depleted T cells, or PBMCs. The samples were drawn from the first 160 participants of the ongoing ImmuneRACE study and from 1,254 subjects provided by 6 global collaborators.

Comments on this clone: Its binding antigen is unknown. One base away there is no much larger clone; base qualities are not given.

General study outcomes and caveats: The amount of clinical and demographic metadata varied by source and participant and was provided uncurated.

In the prospective study, participants were about 18 to 100 years old, resided in 24 geographic areas of the United States, and were enrolled through a virtual design. To assign participants to cohorts, the prospective study relied on clinical history that participants themselves reported in a screening survey and a study questionnaire. Exposed participants were defined as having been in contact with someone with a PCR-confirmed or clinician-diagnosed COVID-19 case within 2 weeks of study entry. In the prospective study, whole blood, serum and a nasopharyngeal or oropharyngeal swab were collected from each participant by mobile phlebotomists. Additional blood draws and questionnaires over an approximately two-month period could optionally be provided by prospective study participants. Before DNA extraction, blood samples from the prospective study were shipped at room temperature or frozen. CDR1 and CDR2 are read off the germline V gene (reference sequence) as MNHNY and SVGAGI. Relative to germline, V is missing 5 bases and J is missing 2 bases, with 6 bases of the junction outside any gene match. The CDR3 starts with the cysteine, ends with the phenylalanine, and has 15 residues. Only the CDR3 DNA stays, 45 bases, in frame from base 1.

The immunoSEQ Assay, a bias-controlled multiplex PCR, was used to amplify TCRbeta CDR3 regions from genomic DNA. In the authors' own workflow: The number of nucleated cells in each sample was estimated by amplification of reference gene primers within the assay. To quantify the absolute abundance of each unique TCRbeta CDR3 rearrangement, sequence reads were collapsed and filtered. For each sample, productive Simpson clonality was calculated as the square root of Simpson's diversity index across productive rearrangements. TCRdb holds this immuneACCESS table with in-frame rearrangements only. Some clones are missing; in checked studies, unresolved V genes explain under half, and the rest has no known cause. V and J calls and clone size follow that table, whereas D and trimming were derived from the DNA. The sample table lists 300,000 to 400,000 clones, less than 85% of them with a count of one. The biggest ten clones account for around 1.8% of the sample.

The chain is encoded by TRBV6-6 joined to TRBJ1-5, with 7 bases matching TRBD1. The clonotype was recovered from a woman under 40 who had been exposed to COVID-19. The sequenced sample consisted of PBMCs or T cells enriched from blood (not recorded which). The nucleotide sequence is given as TGTGCCAGCAGTCAGACAGGGCGAGGCAATCAGCCCCAGCATTTT. Translated, this gives CASSQTGRGNQPQHF.